The clone carrying this TCR beta chain was seen only once. The data belong to a study of blood T cell repertoires in COVID-19. Germline CDR1 reads MDHEN; CDR2 reads SYDVKM. Trimming removed 4 bases from V and 0 bases from J; junction bases left unmatched: 9. The CDR3 sequence is 17 residues long. This table comes from immunoSEQ multiplex PCR, and its TCRdb copy is limited to in-frame clones, with some not included. The sample lists some 220,000 clones, approximately 80% seen once, with about 8.9% in the top ten. This receptor was identified in a man in his forties or fifties with active or convalescent COVID-19. V usage is TRBV28 and J usage is TRBJ1-3; TRBD1 matches at 7 bases. The sample taken for sequencing was peripheral blood. The CDR3 sequence is CASSSDRWGSSGNTIYF. CDR3 nucleotides: TGTGCCAGCAGTTCGGACAGGTGGGGATCCTCTGGAAACACCATATATTTT.